Below, 20 T cell receptor beta chains from the same sample are listed, as sequenced in a study of Ad26.COV2.S vaccination and SARS-CoV-2 variants. Treatment specified: roughly 20 received Ad26.COV2.S at low or high dose, single or two shots; about 5 received placebo; per-sample allocation not given. Sample collection was performed on day 63 after the first vaccine or placebo injection. Sequenced by immunoSEQ multiplex PCR; TCRdb stores in-frame clones only, minus some. The sample records around 320,000 clones, about 86% being singletons. The source material was peripheral blood, sampled in a trial of Ad26.COV2.S vaccine versus placebo. These receptor sequences come from a person between 18 and 60 years old who received the Ad26.COV2.S COVID-19 vaccine or a placebo.

J is TRBJ2-7 and V is TRBV14, with a possible D match to TRBD2 (6 bases). This CDR3 is built from 17 residues. V gave up 1 base and J gave up 4 bases, with 20 bases separating them. Germline V gives CDR1 SGHDN, CDR2 FVKESK. The CDR3 spells CASSQGVGAGSTYEQYF. The CDR3 DNA follows: TGTGCCAGCAGCCAAGGTGTTGGGGCGGGGTCGACTTACGAGCAGTACTTC.

This chain uses TRBV15 with TRBJ2-1; D possibly corresponds to TRBD2 (5 bases). Germline CDR1 LNHNV, CDR2 YYDKDF (reference sequence). The CDR3 length is 16 residues. The V gene lost 0 bases and the J gene lost 8 bases, with 17 bases spanning the gap. CDR3 loop: CATSREPPGSGDEQFF. CDR3 in DNA: TGTGCCACCAGCAGAGAACCTCCCGGGTCCGGGGATGAGCAGTTCTTC.

The chain has TRBV9 and TRBJ1-1, with unresolved D. V was clipped by 3 bases and J by 5 bases, with 11 bases between them. Germline CDR1 and CDR2: SGDLS and YYNGEE. The CDR3 sequence is 13 residues long. The CDR3 region is CASSAIGGTEAFF. The CDR3, as DNA: TGTGCCAGCAGCGCCATTGGCGGGACTGAAGCTTTCTTT.

The chain recombines TRBV7-9 with TRBJ2-7; no definite D call. In germline, CDR1 is SEHNR, CDR2 FQNEAQ (reference sequence). The V end was cut by 5 bases, the J end by 2 bases, with 10 bases between. The CDR3 consists of 13 residues. The CDR3 nucleotides read TGTGCCAGCAGCCCCGGAAAGGCCTACGAGCAGTACTTC. Encoded protein: CASSPGKAYEQYF.

V usage is TRBV29-1 and J usage is TRBJ2-5; D is unresolved. The V end lost 6 bases, the J end lost 4 bases, and 9 bases lay between the germline ends. This CDR3 has 11 amino acids. CDR1 is SQVTM, CDR2 ANQGSEA, per germline. The CDR3 protein is CSVALRETQYF. Here the CDR3 DNA reads TGCAGCGTGGCCCTCCGAGAGACCCAGTACTTC. The whole variable domain, remainder taken from reference TRBV29-1 and TRBJ2-5, is SAVISQKPSRDICQRGTSLTIQCQVDSQVTMMFWYRQQPGQSLTLIATANQGSEATYESGFVIDKFPISRPNLTFSTLTVSNMSPEDSSIYLCSVALRETQYFGPGTRLLVL.

The chain combines TRBV18 with TRBJ1-5; tentatively, D is TRBD1 (6 bases). The V gene's germline CDR1 is KGHSH and CDR2 LQKENI. The CDR3 spans 13 residues. Trimming stripped 8 bases from V and 7 bases from J, with 15 bases between. The CDR3 here is CASAPGEGQPQHF. Written as DNA, the CDR3 is TGTGCCAGCGCCCCAGGGGAGGGGCAGCCCCAGCATTTT.

The V call is TRBV4-3, the J call TRBJ2-3; TRBD2 might be the D (6 bases). Germline V gene sequence: CDR1 LGHNA, CDR2 YSLEER. V shed 0 bases and J shed 0 bases, with 13 bases lying between them. The CDR3 consists of 17 residues. The CDR3 is CASSQDGTGRSTDTQYF. The CDR3 DNA reads as TGCGCCAGCAGCCAAGATGGGACGGGGAGGAGCACAGATACGCAGTATTTT.

The genes are TRBV5-4 and TRBJ2-1; TRBD1 aligns across 9 bases. Germline CDR1 SGHNT, CDR2 YYREEE (reference sequence). Trimming removed 4 bases from V and 7 bases from J; junction bases left unmatched: 9. This CDR3 has 15 amino acids. CDR3 nucleotide sequence: TGTGCCAGCAGCATAGGACAGGGGTTGATGAATGAGCAGTTCTTC. Its translation is CASSIGQGLMNEQFF.

This chain connects TRBV25-1 to TRBJ1-4; D is unclear. V was shortened by 4 bases and J by 5 bases, with 5 bases between the two germline ends. Germline V lookup: CDR1 MGHDK, CDR2 SYGVNS. This CDR3 spans 12 amino acids. The chain's CDR3 is CASSGSNEKLFF. The DNA for the CDR3 is TGTGCCAGCAGTGGCTCAAATGAAAAACTGTTTTTT.

The CDR3 protein is CASSPYRESYGYTF. The CDR3 region has the DNA TGTGCCAGCAGCCCCTACAGGGAGTCCTATGGCTACACCTTC. The rearrangement uses TRBV7-2 and TRBJ1-2, with a tentative D call TRBD1 (6 bases). The CDR3 is 14 residues long. The V gene's germline CDR1 is SGHTA and CDR2 FQGNSA. V was clipped by 5 bases and J by 4 bases, with 14 bases between them.

This chain joins TRBV6-2 or TRBV6-3 and TRBJ2-2; 8 nucleotides match TRBD2. The CDR3 has 16 amino acids. V gave up 2 bases and J gave up 5 bases; unmatched junction bases: 7. Germline V gene sequence: CDR1 MNHEY, CDR2 SVGEGT. The CDR3, as DNA: TGTGCCAGCAGTTACCCCACCGGGACTAGGACCGGGGAGCTGTTTTTT. Its translation is CASSYPTGTRTGELFF.

The rearrangement joins TRBV7-3 to TRBJ2-3, with D unclear. The CDR3 is made up of 15 amino acids. Germline CDR1 and CDR2: SGHTA and FQGTGA. V lost 5 bases to trimming and J lost 5 bases, with 17 bases between them. The CDR3 protein is CASSPNPAFKDTQYF. In nucleotides, the CDR3 is TGTGCCAGCAGCCCCAACCCCGCCTTTAAAGATACGCAGTATTTT.

With respect to this clone: As the CDR3 is not closed by the conserved phenylalanine or tryptophan, this likely results from a read error. The limits of the CDR3 on the DNA are not certain, so only TCRdb's listed CDR3 is given. V gene TRBV27 combines with J gene TRBJ1-2; the table names TRBD1, a call not compared with the DNA. The CDR3 is 9 residues long, ends included. Germline loops: CDR1 MNHEY, CDR2 SMNVEV (reference sequence). The CDR3 reads CASSLSLTG.

This chain uses TRBV18 with TRBJ1-3; no firm D call. The V end lost 1 base, the J end lost 8 bases, and 6 bases lay between the germline ends. The CDR3 extends over 12 amino acids. Germline V gene lookup returns CDR1 KGHSH and CDR2 LQKENI. CDR3 sequence reads: CASSPQGDTIYF. CDR3 bases: TGTGCCAGCTCACCACAGGGAGACACCATATATTTT.

Details on this clone: Other nucleotide sequences from this sample produce the same CDR3. J is TRBJ2-1 and V is TRBV5-1, with unresolved D. CDR3 size: 13 residues. V gave up 0 bases and J gave up 4 bases, with 5 bases separating them. CDR1 is SGHRS and CDR2 is YFSETQ in the germline V gene. CDR3 in amino acids: CASSLESYNEQFF. The CDR3 region has the DNA TGCGCCAGCAGCTTGGAGTCATACAATGAGCAGTTCTTC. The whole variable domain, remainder taken from reference TRBV5-1 and TRBJ2-1, is KAGVTQTPRYLIKTRGQQVTLSCSPISGHRSVSWYQQTPGQGLQFLFEYFSETQRNKGNFPGRFSGRQFSNSRSEMNVSTLELGDSALYLCASSLESYNEQFFGPGTRLTVL.

The J gene is TRBJ1-1, the V gene TRBV7-8; no clear D gene. CDR1 SGHVS and CDR2 FQNEAQ come from the germline V gene. V lost 7 bases, J lost 5 bases, and 17 bases lay in between. The CDR3 length is 14 residues. DNA for the CDR3: TGTGCCAGCACCGTAACACTCCCAGTTACTGAAGCTTTCTTT. Its translation is CASTVTLPVTEAFF.

CDR3 sequence: CSASPPTSGTYEQYF. CDR3 in DNA: TGCAGTGCTAGTCCCCCGACTAGCGGGACCTACGAGCAGTACTTC. The J gene is TRBJ2-7, the V gene TRBV20-1, with 11 bases matching TRBD2. Germline CDR1 reads DFQATT; CDR2 reads SNEGSKA (reference sequence). V lost 3 bases and J lost 2; bases outside the gene matches: 6. The CDR3 is 15 amino acids.

V gene TRBV7-3 combines with J gene TRBJ1-2; maybe TRBD1 (5 bases). Trimming pared 6 bases from V and 5 bases from J, leaving 16 bases between. Germline CDR1 reads SGHTA; CDR2 reads FQGTGA. CDR3 length: 14 residues. The CDR3 DNA is TGTGCCAGCAGTCTTGATGACAGCTTATATGGCTACACCTTC. This translates into CASSLDDSLYGYTF.

V usage is TRBV21-1 and J usage is TRBJ2-2; no DNA check was done on the table's D call, TRBD1. TRBV21-1 is deemed a pseudogene. The CDR3 loop spans 16 amino acids. The CDR3 DNA reads TGTGCCAGCAGCGGATCCGGGACAGCGAACACCGGGGAGCTGTTTTTT. It specifies CASSGSGTANTGELFF.

The V call is TRBV27, the J call TRBJ1-1; 7 bases are a match to TRBD1. The CDR3 is 14 residues long. Per germline, CDR1 MNHEY and CDR2 SMNVEV (reference sequence). V shed 5 bases and J 4 bases; nucleotides not matched to a gene: 7. The CDR3 sequence: CASSRDRDFTEAFF. CDR3 DNA sequence: TGTGCCAGCAGTAGAGACAGGGATTTCACTGAAGCTTTCTTT.